Below, 18 T cell receptor beta chains from the same sample are listed, as sequenced in a study of T cells in Graves' hyperthyroidism and ophthalmopathy. The CDR3 regions of TCR beta were amplified from RNA transcripts. HTBI primers were employed in a first-round RT-PCR of the TCR CDR3. TCRdb independently ran MiXCR on the multiplex PCR reads; one entry per CDR3 protein. The data hold about 320,000 distinct CDR3 sequences, with about 15% observed a single time. The source material was blood. The receptor source for this set is a man aged 30 to 45 with Graves' hyperthyroidism.

This clonotype was found many times. The genes are TRBV4-1 and TRBJ2-7, with D possibly TRBD2 on 6 matching bases. Germline V gives CDR1 MGHRA, CDR2 YSYEKL. This CDR3 has 16 amino acids. V shed 0 bases and J shed 2 bases, with 14 bases lying between them. CDR3 in DNA: TGCGCCAGCAGCCAAGAACCGTGGAGGGCAACCTACGAGCAGTACTTC. This encodes CASSQEPWRATYEQYF.

This clonotype has only a few counts. The CDR3 is CASSQYTGEQFF. The DNA for the CDR3 is TGTGCCAGCAGCCAGTACACGGGTGAGCAGTTCTTC. The chain combines TRBV14 with TRBJ2-1, with D uncertain. The V end was cut by 3 bases, the J end by 9 bases, with 9 bases between. Germline CDR1 reads SGHDN; CDR2 reads FVKESK. The CDR3 is made up of 12 amino acids.

The V and J genes are TRBV5-1 and TRBJ2-7, with 9 bases fitting TRBD1. This CDR3 is built from 14 residues. V was clipped by 4 bases and J by 6 bases; unmatched bases: 8. The germline V gene has CDR1 SGHRS and CDR2 YFSETQ. The CDR3 DNA follows: TGCGCCAGCAGCGCCCGGGACAGGGACCCCGAGCAGTACTTC. Translated: CASSARDRDPEQYF.

This clonotype was observed at least ten times. This chain uses TRBV2 with TRBJ2-1; 7 bases align to TRBD1. Germline V gene lookup returns CDR1 SNHLY and CDR2 FYNNEI. The CDR3 is 13 residues long. V shed 7 bases, J shed 6 bases, and the junction held 6 bases outside the gene matches. The DNA for the CDR3 is TGTGCCAGCAAAGGGGGCTTGAGCAATGAGCAGTTCTTC. This codes for CASKGGLSNEQFF.

The genes are TRBV30 and TRBJ1-2, with TRBD1 as a possible D gene (5 bases). The CDR3 has 15 amino acids. The V end lost 1 base, the J end lost 4 bases, and 16 bases lay between the germline ends. Germline values: CDR1 GTSNPN, CDR2 SVGIG (reference sequence). For the CDR3, the DNA is TGTGCCTGGAGTGCCTGGGCTCCGGGGGGCTATGGCTACACCTTC. Its translation is CAWSAWAPGGYGYTF.

This clonotype came up many times. The chain has TRBV28 and TRBJ2-7, with 9 bases lining up with TRBD1. Germline trimming cut 4 bases from V and 6 bases from J; bases unmatched to any gene: 19. The CDR3 extends over 18 amino acids. Germline assignment: CDR1 MDHEN and CDR2 SYDVKM. In DNA, the CDR3 is TGTGCCAGCAGTTCCAACTACCGGACAGGGGTGGGCATGGGCGAGCAGTACTTC. It yields the protein CASSSNYRTGVGMGEQYF.

The chain uses TRBV7-9 and TRBJ1-5, with unresolved D. V was trimmed by 5 bases and J by 7 bases, leaving 18 bases between them. The CDR3 sequence is 15 residues long. Looked up from germline, CDR1 is SEHNR and CDR2 is FQNEAQ (reference sequence). This CDR3 is CASSDGLREGQPQHF. Here the CDR3 DNA reads TGTGCCAGCAGCGACGGCCTCCGGGAAGGCCAGCCCCAGCATTTT.

J is TRBJ2-3 and V is TRBV9; the D gene is possibly TRBD2 (6 bases). V lost 0 bases to trimming and J lost 6 bases, with 14 bases between them. The CDR3 covers 15 residues. Looked up from germline, CDR1 is SGDLS and CDR2 is YYNGEE. The CDR3 bases are TGTGCCAGCAGCGTAGGGGCTAGCGAGTGGGATACGCAGTATTTT. Protein product: CASSVGASEWDTQYF.

V gene TRBV7-6 combines with J gene TRBJ2-7; 8 nucleotides agree with TRBD1. V shed 5 bases, J shed 0 bases, and the junction held 9 bases outside the gene matches. The CDR3 consists of 16 residues. Per germline, CDR1 SGHVS and CDR2 FNYEAQ. Here the CDR3 DNA reads TGTGCCAGCAGCCAAGACGGGCAGGGGGCCTCCTACGAGCAGTACTTC. This gives the protein CASSQDGQGASYEQYF.

This clonotype was counted ten times or more. The J gene is TRBJ1-2, the V gene TRBV12-3 or TRBV12-4; maybe TRBD1 (6 bases). There are 13 residues in the CDR3. V was pared by 6 bases and J by 2 bases, with 10 bases between. CDR3: CASRPTGNYGYTF. Written as DNA, the CDR3 is TGTGCCAGCAGACCCACAGGGAACTATGGCTACACCTTC.

The chain joins TRBV5-6 to TRBJ1-1; 7 nucleotides match TRBD1. CDR1 and CDR2 (germline): SGHDT, YYEEEE. V dropped 3 bases and J dropped 7; count of bases not matched to a gene: 3. The CDR3 is 12 residues long. This CDR3 reads CASSSDRNEAFF. CDR3 bases: TGTGCCAGCAGCTCGGACAGGAATGAAGCTTTCTTT.

The table lists this clonotype with many counts. The gene calls are TRBV6-1 and TRBJ1-5; 8 positions match TRBD1. This CDR3 contains 14 residues. Germline V gene sequence: CDR1 MNHNS, CDR2 SASEGT. J gave up 5 bases and V 6 bases, and 6 bases lay outside the gene matches. The CDR3: CASSARGPYQPQHF. DNA of the CDR3: TGTGCCAGCAGCGCCAGGGGGCCCTATCAGCCCCAGCATTTT.

This clonotype appeared many times. The rearrangement joins TRBV12-3 or TRBV12-4 to TRBJ2-1, with 8 positions matching TRBD1. The trim removed 5 bases at V and 2 bases at J, leaving 11 bases unmatched. The CDR3 is 17 amino acids. The DNA of the CDR3 is TGTGCCAGCAGTCTCAAGACAGGGGAGGTCCCCTACAATGAGCAGTTCTTC. Amino acid sequence: CASSLKTGEVPYNEQFF.

The table lists this clonotype with a few counts. V usage is TRBV30 and J usage is TRBJ1-5; D remains unclear. Between the trimmed V and J ends, which lost 0 bases and 6 bases, there was a span of 15 bases. Germline assignment: CDR1 GTSNPN and CDR2 SVGIG (reference sequence). This CDR3 has 15 residues. The CDR3 sequence is CAWSVLGRQVQPQHF. CDR3 in DNA: TGTGCCTGGAGTGTACTGGGCAGGCAGGTTCAGCCCCAGCATTTT.

This clonotype was detected many times. V and J are TRBV7-3 and TRBJ2-3; weak D call: TRBD2 (6 bases). The CDR3 sequence is 16 residues long. CDR1 and CDR2 from the germline V gene are SGHTA and FQGTGA. V lost 2 bases and J 5 bases, leaving 17 bases between the germline ends. In DNA, the CDR3 is TGTGCCAGCAGCTTAGGGGCTTCCAGCGGGCTAGATACGCAGTATTTT. It is translated as CASSLGASSGLDTQYF.

The sample holds many counts of this clonotype. This chain connects TRBV24-1 to TRBJ2-5; 8 bases fit TRBD2. J gave up 4 bases and V 0 bases, and 9 bases lay outside the gene matches. Germline V gene data show CDR1 as KGHDR and CDR2 as SFDVKD. The CDR3 consists of 17 residues. CDR3 sequence (DNA): TGTGCCACCAGTGATTTGCAGGGCGGGAGGACGGCAGAGACCCAGTACTTC. As protein: CATSDLQGGRTAETQYF.

This clonotype came up a few times. V usage is TRBV7-3 and J usage is TRBJ2-3; D unclear. Trimming cost V 4 bases and J 2 bases, with 7 bases left between them. Germline lookup yields CDR1 SGHTA and CDR2 FQGTGA. This CDR3 has 13 residues. The CDR3 loop is CASSSGPTDTQYF. The CDR3 DNA is TGTGCCAGCAGCTCCGGGCCCACAGATACGCAGTATTTT.

This clonotype was seen many times. The V gene is TRBV7-3, the J gene TRBJ2-5; D not certain. The germline V and J ends were trimmed by 5 bases and 1 base, with 11 bases remaining between them. This CDR3 contains 14 residues. Germline V gives CDR1 SGHTA, CDR2 FQGTGA. CDR3 DNA: TGTGCCAGCAGCCCCTCACCCGGCCAAGAGACCCAGTACTTC. The encoded protein is CASSPSPGQETQYF.